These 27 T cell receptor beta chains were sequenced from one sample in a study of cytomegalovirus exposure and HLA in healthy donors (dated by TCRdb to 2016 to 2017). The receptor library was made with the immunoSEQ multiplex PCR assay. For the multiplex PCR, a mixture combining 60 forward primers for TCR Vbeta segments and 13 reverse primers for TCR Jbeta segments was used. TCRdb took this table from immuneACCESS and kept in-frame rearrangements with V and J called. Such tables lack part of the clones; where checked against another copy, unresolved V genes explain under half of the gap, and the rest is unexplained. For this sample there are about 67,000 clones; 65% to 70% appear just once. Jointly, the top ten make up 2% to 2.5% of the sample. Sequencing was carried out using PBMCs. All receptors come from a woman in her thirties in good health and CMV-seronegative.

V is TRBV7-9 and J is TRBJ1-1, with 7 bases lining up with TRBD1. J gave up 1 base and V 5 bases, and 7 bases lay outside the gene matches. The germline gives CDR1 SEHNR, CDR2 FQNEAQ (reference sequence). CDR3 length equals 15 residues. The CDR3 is CASSRTGDPNTEAFF. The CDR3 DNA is TGTGCCAGCAGCCGTACAGGGGATCCGAACACTGAAGCTTTCTTT.

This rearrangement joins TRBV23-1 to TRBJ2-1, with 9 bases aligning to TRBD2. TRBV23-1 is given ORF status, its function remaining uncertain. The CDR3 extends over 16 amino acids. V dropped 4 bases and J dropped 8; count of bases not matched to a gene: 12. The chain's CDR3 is CASSPGGGGAVDEQFF. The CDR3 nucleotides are TGCGCCAGCAGTCCCGGGGGCGGGGGGGCCGTAGATGAGCAGTTCTTC.

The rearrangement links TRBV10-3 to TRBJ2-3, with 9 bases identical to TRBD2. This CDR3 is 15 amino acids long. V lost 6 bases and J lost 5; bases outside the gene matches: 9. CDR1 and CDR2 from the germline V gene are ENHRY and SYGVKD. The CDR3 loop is CAISLRGGAGDTQYF. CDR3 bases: TGTGCCATCAGCCTGCGCGGGGGGGCTGGAGATACGCAGTATTTT.

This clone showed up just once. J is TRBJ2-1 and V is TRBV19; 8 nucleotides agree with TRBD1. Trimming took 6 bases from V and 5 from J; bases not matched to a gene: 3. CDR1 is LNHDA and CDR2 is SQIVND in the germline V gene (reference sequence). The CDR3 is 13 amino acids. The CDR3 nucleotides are TGTGCCAGTAGAGACAGGGGTGACAATGAGCAGTTCTTC. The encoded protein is CASRDRGDNEQFF.

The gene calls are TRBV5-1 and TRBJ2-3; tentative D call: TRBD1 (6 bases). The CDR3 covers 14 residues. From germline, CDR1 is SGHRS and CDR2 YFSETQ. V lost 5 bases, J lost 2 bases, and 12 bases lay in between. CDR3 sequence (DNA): TGCGCCAGCAGAAGGGACACCTACACAGATACGCAGTATTTT. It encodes CASRRDTYTDTQYF.

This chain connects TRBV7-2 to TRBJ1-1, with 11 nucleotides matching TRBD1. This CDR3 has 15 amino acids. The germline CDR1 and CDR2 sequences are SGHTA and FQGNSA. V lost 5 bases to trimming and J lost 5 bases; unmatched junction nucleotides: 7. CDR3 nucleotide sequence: TGTGCCAGCAGCCAAGCCGGGACAGGGGGAACTGAAGCTTTCTTT. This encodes CASSQAGTGGTEAFF. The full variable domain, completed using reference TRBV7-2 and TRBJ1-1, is GAGVSQSPSNKVTEKGKDVELRCDPISGHTALYWYRQSLGQGLEFLIYFQGNSAPDKSGLPSDRFSAERTGGSVSTLTIQRTQQEDSAVYLCASSQAGTGGTEAFFGQGTRLTVV.

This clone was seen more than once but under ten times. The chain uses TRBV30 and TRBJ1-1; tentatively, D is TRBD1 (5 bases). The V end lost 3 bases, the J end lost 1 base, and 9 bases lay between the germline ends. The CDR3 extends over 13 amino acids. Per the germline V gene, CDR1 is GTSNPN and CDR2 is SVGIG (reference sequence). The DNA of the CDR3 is TGTGCCTGGAGCCAAGGGGAGAACACTGAAGCTTTCTTT. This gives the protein CAWSQGENTEAFF.

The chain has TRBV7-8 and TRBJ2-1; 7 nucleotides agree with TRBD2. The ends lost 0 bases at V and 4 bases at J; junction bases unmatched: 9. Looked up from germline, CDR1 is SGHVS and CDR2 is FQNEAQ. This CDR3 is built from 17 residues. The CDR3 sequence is CASSLAFLSGNYNEQFF. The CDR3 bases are TGTGCCAGCAGCTTAGCCTTCTTGAGCGGGAATTACAATGAGCAGTTCTTC.

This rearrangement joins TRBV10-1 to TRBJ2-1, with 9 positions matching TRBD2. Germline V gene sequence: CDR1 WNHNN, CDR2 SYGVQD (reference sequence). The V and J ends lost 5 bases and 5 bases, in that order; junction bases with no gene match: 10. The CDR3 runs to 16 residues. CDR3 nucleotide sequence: TGCGCCAGCAGTTCGATTAGCGGGGGACCCCACAATGAGCAGTTCTTC. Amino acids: CASSSISGGPHNEQFF.

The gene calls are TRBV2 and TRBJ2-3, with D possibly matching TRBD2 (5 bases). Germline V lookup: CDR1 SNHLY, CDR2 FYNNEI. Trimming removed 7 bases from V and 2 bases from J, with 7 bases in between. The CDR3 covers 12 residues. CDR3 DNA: TGTGCCAGCAACCGGGACACAGATACGCAGTATTTT. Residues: CASNRDTDTQYF.

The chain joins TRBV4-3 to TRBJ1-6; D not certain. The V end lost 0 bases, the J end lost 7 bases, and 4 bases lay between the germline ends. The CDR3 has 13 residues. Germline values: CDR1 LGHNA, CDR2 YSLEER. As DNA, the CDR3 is TGCGCCAGCAGCCAAGAGAGGAATTCACCCCTCCACTTT. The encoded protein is CASSQERNSPLHF.

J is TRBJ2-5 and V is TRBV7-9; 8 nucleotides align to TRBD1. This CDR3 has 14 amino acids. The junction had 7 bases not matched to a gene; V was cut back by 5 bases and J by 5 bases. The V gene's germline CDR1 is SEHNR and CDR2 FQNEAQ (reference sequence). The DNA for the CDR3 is TGTGCCAGCAGCCCGGACAGGGCGGATGAGACCCAGTACTTC. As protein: CASSPDRADETQYF.

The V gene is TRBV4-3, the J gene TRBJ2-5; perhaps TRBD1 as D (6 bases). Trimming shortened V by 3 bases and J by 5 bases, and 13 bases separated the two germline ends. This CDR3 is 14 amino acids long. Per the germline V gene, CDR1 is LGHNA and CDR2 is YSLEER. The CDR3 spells CASSQNRVGETQYF. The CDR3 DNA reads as TGCGCCAGCAGCCAGAACAGGGTCGGGGAGACCCAGTACTTC.

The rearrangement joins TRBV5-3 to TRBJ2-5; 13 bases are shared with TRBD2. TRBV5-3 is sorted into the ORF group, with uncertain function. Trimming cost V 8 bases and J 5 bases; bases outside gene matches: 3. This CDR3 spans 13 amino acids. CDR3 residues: CARGLAGRETQYF. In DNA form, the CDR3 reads TGTGCCAGGGGACTAGCGGGGCGGGAGACCCAGTACTTC.

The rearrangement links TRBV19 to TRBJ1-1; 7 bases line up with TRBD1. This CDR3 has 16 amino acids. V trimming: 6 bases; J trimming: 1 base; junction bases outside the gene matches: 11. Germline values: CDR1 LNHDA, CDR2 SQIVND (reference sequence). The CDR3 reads CASSPQGEVKNTEAFF. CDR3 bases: TGTGCCAGTAGCCCGCAGGGGGAGGTTAAGAACACTGAAGCTTTCTTT.

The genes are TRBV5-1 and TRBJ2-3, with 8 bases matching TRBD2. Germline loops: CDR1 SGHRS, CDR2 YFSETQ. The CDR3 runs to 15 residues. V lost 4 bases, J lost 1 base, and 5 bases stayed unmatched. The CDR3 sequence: CASSPSRGGTDTQYF. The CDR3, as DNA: TGCGCCAGCAGCCCATCGCGGGGGGGCACAGATACGCAGTATTTT.

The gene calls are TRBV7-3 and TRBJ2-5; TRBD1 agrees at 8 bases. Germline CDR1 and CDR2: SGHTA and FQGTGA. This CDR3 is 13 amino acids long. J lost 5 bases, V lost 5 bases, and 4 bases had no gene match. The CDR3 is CASSLGQGETQYF. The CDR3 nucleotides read TGTGCCAGCAGCCTTGGACAGGGCGAGACCCAGTACTTC.

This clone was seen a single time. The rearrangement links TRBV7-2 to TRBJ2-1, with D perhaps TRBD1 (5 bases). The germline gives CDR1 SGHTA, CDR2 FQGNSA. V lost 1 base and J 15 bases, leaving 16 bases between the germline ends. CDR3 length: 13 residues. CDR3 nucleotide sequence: TGTGCCAGCAGCTTAGTGGAAGGGCAGGGTCGGTTCTTC. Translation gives CASSLVEGQGRFF.

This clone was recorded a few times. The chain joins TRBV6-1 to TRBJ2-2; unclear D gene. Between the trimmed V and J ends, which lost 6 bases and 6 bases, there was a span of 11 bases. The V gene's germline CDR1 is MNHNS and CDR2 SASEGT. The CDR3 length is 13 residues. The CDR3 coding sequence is TGTGCCAGCAGCAACTCCCTGCCCGGGGAGCTGTTTTTT. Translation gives CASSNSLPGELFF.

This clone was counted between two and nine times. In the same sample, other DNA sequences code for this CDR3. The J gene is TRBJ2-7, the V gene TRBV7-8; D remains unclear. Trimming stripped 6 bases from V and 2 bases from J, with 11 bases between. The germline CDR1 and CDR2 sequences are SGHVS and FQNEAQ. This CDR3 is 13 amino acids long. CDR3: CASRSGQAYEQYF. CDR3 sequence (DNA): TGTGCCAGCAGGTCTGGGCAGGCCTACGAGCAGTACTTC.

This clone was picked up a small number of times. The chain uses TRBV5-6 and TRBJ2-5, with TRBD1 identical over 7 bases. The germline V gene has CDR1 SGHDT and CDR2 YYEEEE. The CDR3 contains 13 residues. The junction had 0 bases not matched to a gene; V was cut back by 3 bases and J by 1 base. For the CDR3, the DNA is TGTGCCAGCAGCTGGGACAGCCAAGAGACCCAGTACTTC. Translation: CASSWDSQETQYF.

This CDR3 reads CASSLLPRVSNTEAFF. Written as DNA, the CDR3 is TGTGCCAGCAGTTTATTACCCAGGGTGTCGAACACTGAAGCTTTCTTT. The chain uses TRBV27 and TRBJ1-1; weak D call: TRBD1 (5 bases). Germline V gives CDR1 MNHEY, CDR2 SMNVEV (reference sequence). The ends were cut back, 1 base at V and 1 base at J, with 13 bases in the middle. This CDR3 spans 16 amino acids.

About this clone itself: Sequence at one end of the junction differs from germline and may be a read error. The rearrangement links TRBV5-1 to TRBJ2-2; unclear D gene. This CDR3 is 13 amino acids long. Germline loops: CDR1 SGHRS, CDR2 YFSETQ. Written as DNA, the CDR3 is TGTGCCAGCAGCTTGGTAGTCACCGGGGAGCTGTTTTTT. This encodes CASSLVVTGELFF.

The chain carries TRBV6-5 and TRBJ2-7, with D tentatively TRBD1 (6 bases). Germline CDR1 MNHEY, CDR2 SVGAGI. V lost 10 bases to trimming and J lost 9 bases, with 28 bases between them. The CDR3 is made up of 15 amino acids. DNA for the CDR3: TGTGCCACACAGGGAAACGATCGCCTATCGAAGGGGCAGTACTTC. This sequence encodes CATQGNDRLSKGQYF.

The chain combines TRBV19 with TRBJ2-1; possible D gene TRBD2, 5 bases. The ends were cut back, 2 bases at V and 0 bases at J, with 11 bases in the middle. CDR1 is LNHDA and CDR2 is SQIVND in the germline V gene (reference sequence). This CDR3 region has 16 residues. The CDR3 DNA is TGTGCCAGTAGTATAAGTACTAGTAGCTCCTACAATGAGCAGTTCTTC. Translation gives CASSISTSSSYNEQFF.

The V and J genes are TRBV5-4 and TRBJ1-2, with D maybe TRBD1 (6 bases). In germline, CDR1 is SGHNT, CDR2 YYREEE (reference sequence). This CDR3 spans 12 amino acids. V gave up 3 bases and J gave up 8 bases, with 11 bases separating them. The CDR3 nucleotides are TGTGCCAGCAGCTGGGTGAGGGGGGGCTACACCTTC. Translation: CASSWVRGGYTF.

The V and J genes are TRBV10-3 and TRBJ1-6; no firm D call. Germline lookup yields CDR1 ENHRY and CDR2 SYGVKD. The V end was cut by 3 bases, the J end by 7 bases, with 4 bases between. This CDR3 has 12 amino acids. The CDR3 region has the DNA TGTGCCATCAGTGAACGGAATTCACCCCTCCACTTT. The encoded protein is CAISERNSPLHF.